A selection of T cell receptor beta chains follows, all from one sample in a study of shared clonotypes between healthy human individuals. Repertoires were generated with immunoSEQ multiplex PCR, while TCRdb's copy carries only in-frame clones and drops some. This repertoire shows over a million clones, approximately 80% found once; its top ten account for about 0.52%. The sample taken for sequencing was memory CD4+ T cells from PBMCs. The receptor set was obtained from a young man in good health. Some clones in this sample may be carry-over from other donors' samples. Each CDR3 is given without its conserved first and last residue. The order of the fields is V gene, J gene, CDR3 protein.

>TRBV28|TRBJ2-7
ASARYEQY
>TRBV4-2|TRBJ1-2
ASSQERTLYGYT
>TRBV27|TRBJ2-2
ASSLSLTGKTGELF
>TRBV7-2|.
ASSLALSRGLHEQY
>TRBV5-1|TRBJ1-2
ASSPDSYYGYT
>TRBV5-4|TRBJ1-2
ASISQGSYGYT
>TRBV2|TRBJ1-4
ASSHGEFNEKLF
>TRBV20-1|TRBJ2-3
SARAGDTQY
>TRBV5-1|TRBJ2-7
ASSSIAGAGYEQY
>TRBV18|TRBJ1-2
ASSPLSRFDGYT
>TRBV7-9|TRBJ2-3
ASSLGVLAASTDTQY
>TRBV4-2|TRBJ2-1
ASSQASGNEQF
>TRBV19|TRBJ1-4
ASSIAGGAANEKLF
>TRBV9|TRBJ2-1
ASSRGGSYNEQF
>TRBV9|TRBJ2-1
ASSVVSGSSNEQF
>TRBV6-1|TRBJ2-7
ASSPELGSSYEQY